These T cell receptor beta chains were read from a single sample in a study of monozygotic twins with inflammatory bowel disease. For each CDR3 protein, TCRdb gives one entry from its re-call of the 5' RACE reads, without DNA. The sample includes approximately 400,000 distinct CDR3 sequences. What was sequenced was blood. These receptors originate from a human donor with ulcerative colitis or Crohn's disease, or a healthy co-twin of an affected twin (not recorded which). Each CDR3 is given with its conserved first and last residue. Each record gives: V gene, J gene, CDR3 protein.

V gene: TRBV11-2
J gene: TRBJ2-1
CDR3 protein: CASSFGRDNEQFF

V gene: TRBV19
J gene: TRBJ2-1
CDR3 protein: CASSSRRDYNEQFF

V gene: TRBV7-9
J gene: TRBJ1-5
CDR3 protein: CASSLAPGRDSQPQHF

V gene: TRBV7-2
J gene: TRBJ2-7
CDR3 protein: CASSLSLGNTPEQYF

V gene: TRBV5-1
J gene: TRBJ1-1
CDR3 protein: CASSLPGQQNTEAFF

V gene: TRBV29-1
J gene: TRBJ2-5
CDR3 protein: CSVASLQETQYF

V gene: TRBV28
J gene: TRBJ2-7
CDR3 protein: CASRESLRNEQYF

V gene: TRBV7-2
J gene: TRBJ2-1
CDR3 protein: CASSLDTISLKEQFF

V gene: TRBV12-3/TRBV12-4
J gene: TRBJ2-7
CDR3 protein: CASGGLGEQYF

V gene: TRBV5-1
J gene: TRBJ2-5
CDR3 protein: CASRAGVTGAWETQYF

V gene: TRBV18
J gene: TRBJ2-1
CDR3 protein: CASSPSWEINEQFF

V gene: TRBV20-1
J gene: TRBJ2-4
CDR3 protein: CSARDWDRGAKNIQYF

V gene: TRBV30
J gene: TRBJ1-5
CDR3 protein: CAWSFSDRGRNQPQHF

V gene: TRBV7-2
J gene: TRBJ2-5
CDR3 protein: CASSLGAADQETQYF

V gene: TRBV7-2
J gene: TRBJ2-7
CDR3 protein: CASSLGGYRSYEQYF

V gene: TRBV29-1
J gene: TRBJ1-1
CDR3 protein: CSVPGQTNTEAFF

V gene: TRBV20-1
J gene: TRBJ2-7
CDR3 protein: CSAPSSGLIYEQYF

V gene: TRBV7-6
J gene: TRBJ1-5
CDR3 protein: CASSLVEGNQPQHF

V gene: TRBV20-1
J gene: TRBJ1-2
CDR3 protein: CSAPYNKGYTF

V gene: TRBV10-2
J gene: TRBJ2-1
CDR3 protein: CASSESRGSSYNEQFF

V gene: TRBV5-1
J gene: TRBJ2-7
CDR3 protein: CASSLALGQNEQYF

V gene: TRBV6-5
J gene: TRBJ1-2
CDR3 protein: CASKVGFGYTF

V gene: TRBV18
J gene: TRBJ1-5
CDR3 protein: CASSPGEESNQPQHF

V gene: TRBV10-3
J gene: TRBJ2-1
CDR3 protein: CAIRLAGIDEQFF

V gene: TRBV6-2/TRBV6-3
J gene: TRBJ1-1
CDR3 protein: CASRRVANTEAFF

V gene: TRBV7-2
J gene: TRBJ2-1
CDR3 protein: CASSLGPAGAEFF

V gene: TRBV29-1
J gene: TRBJ2-1
CDR3 protein: CSVVPGVSSYNEQFF

V gene: TRBV5-6
J gene: TRBJ2-1
CDR3 protein: CASSLAGRGDYNEQFF

V gene: TRBV29-1
J gene: TRBJ1-2
CDR3 protein: CSVVAGGALSYGYTF

V gene: TRBV29-1
J gene: TRBJ2-5
CDR3 protein: CSVETGPQTQYF

V gene: TRBV29-1
J gene: TRBJ1-5
CDR3 protein: CRGPGTTSQPQHF

V gene: TRBV11-2
J gene: TRBJ2-5
CDR3 protein: CASSWEETQYF

V gene: TRBV20-1
J gene: TRBJ2-1
CDR3 protein: CSAGGPDGMEQFF

V gene: TRBV10-3
J gene: TRBJ1-2
CDR3 protein: CAITGGFSYGYTF

V gene: TRBV5-1
J gene: TRBJ1-1
CDR3 protein: CASSSDSLNTEAFF

V gene: TRBV6-5
J gene: TRBJ2-5
CDR3 protein: CASRVPGGTQYF

V gene: TRBV18
J gene: TRBJ2-4
CDR3 protein: CASSPPGLAKNIQYF

V gene: TRBV29-1
J gene: TRBJ1-1
CDR3 protein: CSVEKGRNTEAFF

V gene: TRBV7-2
J gene: TRBJ2-7
CDR3 protein: CASSTTGPTYEQYF

V gene: TRBV15
J gene: TRBJ2-7
CDR3 protein: CATSSKKRFGYEQYF

V gene: TRBV5-1
J gene: TRBJ2-1
CDR3 protein: CASSLALGVSYNEQFF

V gene: TRBV27
J gene: TRBJ2-3
CDR3 protein: CASSSGGSSRTDTQYF

V gene: TRBV20-1
J gene: TRBJ2-4
CDR3 protein: CSALSQENIQYF

V gene: TRBV7-8
J gene: TRBJ2-7
CDR3 protein: CASSTRDNSYEQYF

V gene: TRBV27
J gene: TRBJ2-3
CDR3 protein: CASKLAGGGTDTQYF

V gene: TRBV28
J gene: TRBJ2-7
CDR3 protein: CASSNKPGHFYEQYF

V gene: TRBV5-1
J gene: TRBJ2-7
CDR3 protein: CASSLGAGAYEQYF

V gene: TRBV4-2
J gene: TRBJ1-2
CDR3 protein: CASSQDKGRPYGYTF

V gene: TRBV7-8
J gene: TRBJ2-5
CDR3 protein: CASSLGAGVRETQYF

V gene: TRBV6-5
J gene: TRBJ2-5
CDR3 protein: CASSSSSVGAETQYF

V gene: TRBV12-3/TRBV12-4
J gene: TRBJ2-3
CDR3 protein: CASSPSIGVYTDTQYF

V gene: TRBV5-1
J gene: TRBJ2-2
CDR3 protein: CASKNTGTNTGELFF

V gene: TRBV6-2/TRBV6-3
J gene: TRBJ2-1
CDR3 protein: CASRMGDLVRNEQFF

V gene: TRBV4-1
J gene: TRBJ2-1
CDR3 protein: CASSLGTGLSSYNEQFF

V gene: TRBV7-2
J gene: TRBJ2-1
CDR3 protein: CASSPSGRYNEQFF

V gene: TRBV7-3
J gene: TRBJ1-5
CDR3 protein: CVSSLTHGQPQHF

V gene: TRBV7-3
J gene: TRBJ2-2
CDR3 protein: CASSLGPSNTGELFF

V gene: TRBV9
J gene: TRBJ1-4
CDR3 protein: CASSVDPLQGADEKLFF

V gene: TRBV7-3
J gene: TRBJ2-3
CDR3 protein: CASSRLATRADTQYF